The 11 T cell receptor beta chains in this list originate from one sample, sequenced in a study of tumor-infiltrating lymphocytes in primary liver carcinoma. Alongside blood RNA obtained from unsorted whole blood, germline DNA was also extracted. Synthesis of TCR beta cDNA was carried out from about 500 ng total RNA with a constant-region primer. Slightly modified ARM-PCR, run as three nested multiplex PCR rounds, produced the TCR beta libraries. Two initial PCR rounds of roughly 10 cycles each paired TRBV1-TRBV30 forward primers with a C-beta reverse primer. One entry per CDR3 protein results from TCRdb running MiXCR on the multiplex PCR reads. The sample includes 330,000 or so distinct CDR3 sequences, around 60% of them seen just once. What was sequenced was peripheral blood. All receptors derive from a man in his forties with primary liver carcinoma and hepatitis B virus infection.

This chain's CDR3 is CASHSGGSGNTEAFF. CDR3 bases: TGTGCCAGCCATTCCGGGGGCTCGGGGAACACTGAAGCTTTCTTT. The chain uses TRBV28 and TRBJ1-1; possibly TRBD1 for D (6 bases). Germline V lookup: CDR1 MDHEN, CDR2 SYDVKM. There are 15 residues in the CDR3. V lost 8 bases, J lost 1 base, and 17 bases lay in between.

In regard to this clonotype: This could be a read error, since a much larger clone is one nucleotide away. The J gene is TRBJ1-6, the V gene TRBV12-3 or TRBV12-4, with TRBD1 matching 7 bases. CDR3 length equals 16 residues. V lost 6 bases and J lost 1; bases outside the gene matches: 6. The chain's CDR3 is CASSRSTGSYNSPLHF. In nucleotides, the CDR3 is TGTGCCAGCAGCCGGTCGACAGGGTCCTATAATTCACCCCTCCACTTT.

The sample holds one count of this clonotype. At one end the junction does not follow the germline gene, possibly because of a read error. The chain employs TRBV11-2 and TRBJ2-7, with TRBD1 as a possible D gene (6 bases). Germline CDR1 is SGHAT and CDR2 is FQNNGV. The CDR3 length is 16 residues. CDR3 sequence reads: CASSLDLGHRAYEQHF. The CDR3 region has the DNA TGTGCCAGCAGCTTAGATCTGGGACATAGGGCCTACGAGCAGCATTTC.

About this clonotype: A much larger clone differs by one base, so this may be a read error. The CDR3 DNA sequence: TGCAGCATTGGCGGGCAGGACTATGGCTACACCTTC. It yields the protein CSIGGQDYGYTF. This sequence joins TRBV29-1 and TRBJ1-2, with D unresolved. V was cut by 8 bases and J by 3 bases, with 13 bases left in between. The CDR3 is made up of 12 amino acids. Germline V gene data show CDR1 as SQVTM and CDR2 as ANQGSEA. The full variable domain, its missing parts supplied by reference TRBV29-1 and TRBJ1-2, is SAVISQKPSRDICQRGTSLTIQCQVDSQVTMMFWYRQQPGQSLTLIATANQGSEATYESGFVIDKFPISRPNLTFSTLTVSNMSPEDSSIYLCSIGGQDYGYTFGSGTRLTVV.

As for this clonotype: Its ends do not fully match the called genes, so a read error is possible. The chain has TRBV11-2 and TRBJ2-7, with TRBD1 identical over 7 bases. The germline gives CDR1 SGHAT, CDR2 FQNNGV. The CDR3 extends over 15 amino acids. The DNA for the CDR3 is TGTGCCGGCAGCTTAGGGGGCCTCTTCGGCGACGAGCAGTACTTC. As protein: CAGSLGGLFGDEQYF.

The gene calls are TRBV10-3 and TRBJ2-3; 10 nucleotides agree with TRBD1. Germline CDR1 ENHRY, CDR2 SYGVKD. The CDR3 covers 15 residues. V was clipped by 4 bases and J by 1 base; unmatched bases: 2. The CDR3 nucleotides are TGTGCCATCAGTGCTGACAGGGGGCGCACAGATACGCAGTATTTT. Amino acid sequence: CAISADRGRTDTQYF.

This clonotype showed up many times. This chain connects TRBV29-1 to TRBJ2-5; the match to TRBD2 covers 13 bases. Per germline, CDR1 SQVTM and CDR2 ANQGSEA. V shed 7 bases, J shed 4 bases, and the junction held 15 bases outside the gene matches. This CDR3 has 17 residues. The DNA for the CDR3 is TGCAGCGCACCTAGGACTAGCGGGAGCTACGGGAGAGAGACCCAGTACTTC. This sequence encodes CSAPRTSGSYGRETQYF.

Concerning this clonotype itself: The final CDR3 position lacks the conserved phenylalanine or tryptophan, pointing to a likely read error. This CDR3 is CVSSLGTGAYNEQFS. The CDR3 region has the DNA TGTGTCAGCAGCCTTGGGACAGGGGCCTACAATGAGCAGTTCTCC. This chain joins TRBV11-2 and TRBJ2-1, with 10 bases matching TRBD1. The germline V gene encodes CDR1 SGHAT and CDR2 FQNNGV. This CDR3 is built from 15 residues.

For this clonotype: Since a much larger clone is just one base distant, this may be a read error. J is TRBJ2-7 and V is TRBV6-2 or TRBV6-3, with a possible D match to TRBD2 (6 bases). CDR1 is MNHEY, CDR2 SVGEGT, per germline. The CDR3 runs to 16 residues. With 2 bases removed from V and 7 bases from J, the gap between germline ends came to 21 bases. The CDR3 DNA follows: TGTGCCAGCAGTTACAAGGGGACTGGTCGCGGGAAAGAGCAGTACTTC. This translates into CASSYKGTGRGKEQYF.

Remarks on this clonotype: With a much larger clone just one base away, this may be a read error. The gene calls are TRBV6-2 or TRBV6-3 and TRBJ2-4, with a weak D call TRBD1 (6 bases). Germline CDR1 is MNHEY and CDR2 is SVGEGT. The CDR3 is made up of 15 amino acids. CDR3 DNA: TGTGTCAGCCCCTGGGGGCACCGAGCCAAAAACATTCAGTACTTC. Encoded protein: CVSPWGHRAKNIQYF.

With regard to this clonotype: With a much larger clone just one base away, this may be a read error. The chain links TRBV4-3 to TRBJ2-3; D might be TRBD2 (6 bases). In germline, CDR1 is LGHNA, CDR2 YSLEER. This CDR3 contains 15 residues. In nucleotides, the CDR3 is TGCGCCAGCAGCCAGAGGCGGGGTAGCATAGATACGCAGTATTTT. Residues: CASSQRRGSIDTQYF.